A few counts support the clone carrying this TCR beta chain. Its specificity is not known. This entry comes from a study of beta chain features in type 1 diabetes. Since all of the isolated RNA was reverse transcribed, expressed TCRB transcripts were what got sequenced. Profiling relied on immunoSEQ multiplex PCR, and the TCRdb table lists in-frame clones only, not all of them. Among about 930,000 clones listed, about 17% were seen once. Germline V gene data show CDR1 as LNHDA and CDR2 as SQIVND (reference sequence). With V trimmed by 10 bases and J by 4 bases, 11 bases remained unmatched. CDR3 length: 14 residues. Study-level results: There were fewer insertions and more deletions at the VDJ junctions of type 1 diabetes patients.

The sequenced sample was naive CD4+ T cells from blood. This sequence originates from a woman under 30 in good health. The V call is TRBV19, the J call TRBJ2-7; 9 bases are shared with TRBD1. CDR3 sequence: CATRKGQGFYEQYF. In nucleotides, the CDR3 is TGTGCCACGAGGAAGGGACAGGGATTTTACGAGCAGTACTTC.